The clone carrying this T cell receptor beta chain appeared many times. Its specificity is unknown. The V gene lost 0 bases and the J gene lost 4 bases, with 7 bases spanning the gap. CDR3 size: 13 residues. The germline CDR1 and CDR2 sequences are SGDLS and YYNGEE. The data belong to a study of identical twins. The authors used template switching to add a universal primer site and gave cDNA unique molecular identifiers. TCRdb redid the calling of the 5' RACE reads with MiXCR, one entry per CDR3 protein. The sample consists of a few hundred thousand distinct CDR3 sequences, roughly a tenth of them appearing once. Study outcomes and limitations: Twin sharing of out-of-frame TCR alpha was underestimated by models in monozygotic pairs. Potential partial confounding of zero-insertion analyses by invariant MAIT and iNKT cells was noted.

All donors were healthy, and all were Caucasian. This chain joins TRBV9 and TRBJ1-2, with D unresolved. The TCR comes from a man aged 45 to 65 in good health. The sequenced sample was memory T cells sorted from blood. The DNA of the CDR3 is TGTGCCAGCAGCGTAGGAGGCGGCTATGGCTACACCTTC. This encodes CASSVGGGYGYTF. Supplemented by reference TRBV9 and TRBJ1-2, the full variable domain reads DSGVTQTPKHLITATGQRVTLRCSPRSGDLSVYWYQQSLDQGLQFLIQYYNGEERAKGNILERFSAQQFPDLHSELNLSSLELGDSALYFCASSVGGGYGYTFGSGTRLTVV.